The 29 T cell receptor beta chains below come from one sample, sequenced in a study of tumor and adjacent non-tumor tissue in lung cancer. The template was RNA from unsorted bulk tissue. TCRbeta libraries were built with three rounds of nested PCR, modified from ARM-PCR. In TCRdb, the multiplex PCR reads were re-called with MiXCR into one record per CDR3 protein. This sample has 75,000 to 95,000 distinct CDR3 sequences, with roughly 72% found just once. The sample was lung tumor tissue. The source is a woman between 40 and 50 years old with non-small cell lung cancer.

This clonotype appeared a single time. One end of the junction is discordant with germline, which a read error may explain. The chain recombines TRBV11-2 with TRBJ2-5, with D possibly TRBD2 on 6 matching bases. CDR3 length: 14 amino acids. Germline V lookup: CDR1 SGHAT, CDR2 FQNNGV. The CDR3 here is CASGLQAGIETQYF. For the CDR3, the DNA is TGTGCCAGCGGCTTACAGGCGGGGATAGAGACACAGTACTTC.

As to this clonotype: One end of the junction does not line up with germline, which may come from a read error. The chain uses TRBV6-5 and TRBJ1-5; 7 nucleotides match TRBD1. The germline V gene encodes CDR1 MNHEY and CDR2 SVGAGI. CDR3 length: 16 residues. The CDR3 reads CVSSSLSRDSDQPQHF. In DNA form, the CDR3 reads TGTGTCAGCAGTTCTCTTTCCCGGGACAGCGATCAGCCCCAGCATTTT.

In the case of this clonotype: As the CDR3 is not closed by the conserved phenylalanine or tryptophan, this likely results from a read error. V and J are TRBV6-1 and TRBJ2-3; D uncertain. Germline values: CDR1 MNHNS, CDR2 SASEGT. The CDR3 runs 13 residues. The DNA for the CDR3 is TGTGCCAGTAGTGGACCCCATCCGGATACGCAGTATTGT. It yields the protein CASSGPHPDTQYC.

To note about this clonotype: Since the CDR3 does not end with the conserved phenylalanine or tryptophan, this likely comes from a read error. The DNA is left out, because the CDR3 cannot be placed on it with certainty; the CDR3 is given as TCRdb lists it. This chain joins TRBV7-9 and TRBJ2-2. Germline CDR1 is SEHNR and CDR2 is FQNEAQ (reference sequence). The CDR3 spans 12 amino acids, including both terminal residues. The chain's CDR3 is CASVGNTGELLS.

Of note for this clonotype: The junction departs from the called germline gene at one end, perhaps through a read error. CDR3 bases: TGTGCCAGTAGCTTAGGGGTCACAGATACGCAGTATTTT. Encoded protein: CASSLGVTDTQYF. The rearrangement joins TRBV13 to TRBJ2-3, with D tentatively TRBD1 (5 bases). Germline-derived CDR1 and CDR2 are PRHDT and FYEKMQ (reference sequence). This CDR3 has 13 residues. Full variable domain (outside the CDR3, taken from reference TRBV13 and TRBJ2-3): AAGVIQSPRHLIKEKRETATLKCYPIPRHDTVYWYQQGPGQDPQFLISFYEKMQSDKGSIPDRFSAQQFSDYHSELNMSSLELGDSALYFCASSLGVTDTQYFGPGTRLTVL.

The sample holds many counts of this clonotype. The CDR3 loop reads CASSLAGRKREAGELFF. CDR3 DNA sequence: TGTGCCAGCAGCTTGGCCGGGAGGAAGCGGGAGGCCGGGGAGCTGTTTTTT. The chain carries TRBV5-4 and TRBJ2-2; 9 positions match TRBD2. After removal of 0 bases from V and 6 bases from J, the junction contained 9 bases not matched to a gene. From germline, CDR1 is SGHNT and CDR2 YYREEE (reference sequence). CDR3 size: 17 residues.

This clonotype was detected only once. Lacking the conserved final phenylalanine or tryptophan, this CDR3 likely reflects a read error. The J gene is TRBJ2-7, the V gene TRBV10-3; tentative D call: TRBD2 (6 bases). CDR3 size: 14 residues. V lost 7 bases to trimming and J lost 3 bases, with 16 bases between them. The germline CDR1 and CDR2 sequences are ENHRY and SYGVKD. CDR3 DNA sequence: TGTGCCATCAATGACCAGGGAGGCATCTACGAGCAGTACCTC. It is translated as CAINDQGGIYEQYL.

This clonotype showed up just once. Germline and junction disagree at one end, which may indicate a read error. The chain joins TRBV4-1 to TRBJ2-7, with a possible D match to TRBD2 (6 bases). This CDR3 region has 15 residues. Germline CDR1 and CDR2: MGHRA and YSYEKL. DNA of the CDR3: TGCGCCGGCAGCCAAGTGGAGGGGATAACTTACGAGCAGTACTTC. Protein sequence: CAGSQVEGITYEQYF.

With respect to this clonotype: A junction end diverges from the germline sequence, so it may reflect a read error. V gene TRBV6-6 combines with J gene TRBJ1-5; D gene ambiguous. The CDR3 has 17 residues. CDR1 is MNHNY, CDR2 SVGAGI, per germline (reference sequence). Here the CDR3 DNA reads TGTGGCAGCACCCTATTCGGGGTACCCAATAGCAATCAGCCCCAGCATTTT. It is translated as CGSTLFGVPNSNQPQHF.

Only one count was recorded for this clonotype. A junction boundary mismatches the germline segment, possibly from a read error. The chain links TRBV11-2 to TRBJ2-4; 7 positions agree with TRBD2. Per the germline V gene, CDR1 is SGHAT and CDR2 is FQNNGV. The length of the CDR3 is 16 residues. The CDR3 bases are TGTGCCAGCAGCCCCGGGCGGGAGTTAGGCAAAACCATTCGGTACTTC. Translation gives CASSPGRELGKTIRYF.

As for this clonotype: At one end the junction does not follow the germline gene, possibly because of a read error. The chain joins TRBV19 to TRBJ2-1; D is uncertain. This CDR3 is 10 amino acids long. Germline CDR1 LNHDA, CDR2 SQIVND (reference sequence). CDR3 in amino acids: CASGTNVQFF. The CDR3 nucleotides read TGTGCCAGTGGTACGAATGTGCAGTTCTTC.

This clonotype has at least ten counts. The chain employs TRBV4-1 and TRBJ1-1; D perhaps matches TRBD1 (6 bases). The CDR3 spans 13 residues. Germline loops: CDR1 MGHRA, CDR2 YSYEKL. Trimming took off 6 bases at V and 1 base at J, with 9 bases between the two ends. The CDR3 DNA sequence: TGCGCCAGCAGAGGACAGACGAACACTGAAGCTTTCTTT. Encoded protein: CASRGQTNTEAFF.

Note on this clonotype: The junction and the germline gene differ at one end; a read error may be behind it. The CDR3 loop is CVSSSVTGCTIYF. CDR3 nucleotides: TGTGTCAGCAGCAGCGTCACTGGATGCACCATATATTTT. This rearrangement joins TRBV11-2 to TRBJ1-3; unclear D gene. The CDR3 loop spans 13 amino acids. CDR1 SGHAT and CDR2 FQNNGV come from the germline V gene.

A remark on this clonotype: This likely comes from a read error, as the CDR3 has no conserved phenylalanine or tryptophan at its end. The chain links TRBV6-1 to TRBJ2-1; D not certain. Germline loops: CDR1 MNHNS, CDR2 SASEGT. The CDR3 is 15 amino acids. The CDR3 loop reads CASSEQETSFNEQFI. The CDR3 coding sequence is TGTGCCAGCAGTGAACAGGAAACCTCCTTCAATGAGCAGTTCATC.

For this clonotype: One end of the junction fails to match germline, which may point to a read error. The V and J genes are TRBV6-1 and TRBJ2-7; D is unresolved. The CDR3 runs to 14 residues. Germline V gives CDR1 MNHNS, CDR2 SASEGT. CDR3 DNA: TGTGCCAGTTATTCAATATTTCTAGGCTACGAGCACTACTTC. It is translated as CASYSIFLGYEHYF.

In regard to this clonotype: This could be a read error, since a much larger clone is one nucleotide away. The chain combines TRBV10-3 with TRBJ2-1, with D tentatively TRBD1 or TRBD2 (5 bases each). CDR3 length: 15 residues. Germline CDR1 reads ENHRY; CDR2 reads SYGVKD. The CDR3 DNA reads TGTGCCATCTGTGAGAGGCCGGGGACGGACAATGAGCAGTTCTTC. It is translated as CAICERPGTDNEQFF.

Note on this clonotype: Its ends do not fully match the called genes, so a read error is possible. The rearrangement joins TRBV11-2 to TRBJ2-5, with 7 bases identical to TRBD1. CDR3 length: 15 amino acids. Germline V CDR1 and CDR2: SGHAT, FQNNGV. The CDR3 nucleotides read TGTACCAGCACCAAATTCGGACAGGCATATGAGACCCAGTACTTC. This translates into CTSTKFGQAYETQYF.

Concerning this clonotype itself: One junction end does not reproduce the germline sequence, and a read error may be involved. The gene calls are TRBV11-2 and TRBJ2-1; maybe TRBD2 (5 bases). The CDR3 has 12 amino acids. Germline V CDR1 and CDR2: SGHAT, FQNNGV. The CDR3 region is CASNLVRLCVFF. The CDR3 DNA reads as TGTGCCAGCAACTTAGTTCGACTATGTGTGTTCTTC.

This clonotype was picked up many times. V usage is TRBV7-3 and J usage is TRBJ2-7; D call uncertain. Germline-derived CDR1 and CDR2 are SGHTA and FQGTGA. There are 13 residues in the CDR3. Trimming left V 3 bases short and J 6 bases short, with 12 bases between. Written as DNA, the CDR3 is TGTGCCAGCAGCTTGAAATCGTGGGGCGAGCAGTACTTC. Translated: CASSLKSWGEQYF.

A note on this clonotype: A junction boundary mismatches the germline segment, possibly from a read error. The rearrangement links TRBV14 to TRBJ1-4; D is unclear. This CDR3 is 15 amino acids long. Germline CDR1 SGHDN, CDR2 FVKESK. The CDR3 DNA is TGTGCCAGCAACCAAGGAGACACGTTTAATGAAAAACTGTTTTTT. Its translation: CASNQGDTFNEKLFF.

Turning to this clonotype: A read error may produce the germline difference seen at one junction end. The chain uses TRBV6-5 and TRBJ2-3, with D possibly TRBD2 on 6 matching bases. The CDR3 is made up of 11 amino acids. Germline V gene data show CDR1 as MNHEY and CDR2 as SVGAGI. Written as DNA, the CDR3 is TGTCCCAGCAGTCAGGGAGGTACACAGTATTTT. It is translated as CPSSQGGTQYF.

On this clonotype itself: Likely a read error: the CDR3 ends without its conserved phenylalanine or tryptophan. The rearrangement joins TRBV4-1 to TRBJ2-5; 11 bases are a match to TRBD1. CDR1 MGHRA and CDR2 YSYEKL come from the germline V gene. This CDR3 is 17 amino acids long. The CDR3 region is CASSQDRDRGMQETQYP. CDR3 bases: TGCGCCAGTAGCCAAGACCGGGACAGGGGGATGCAAGAGACCCAGTACCCC.

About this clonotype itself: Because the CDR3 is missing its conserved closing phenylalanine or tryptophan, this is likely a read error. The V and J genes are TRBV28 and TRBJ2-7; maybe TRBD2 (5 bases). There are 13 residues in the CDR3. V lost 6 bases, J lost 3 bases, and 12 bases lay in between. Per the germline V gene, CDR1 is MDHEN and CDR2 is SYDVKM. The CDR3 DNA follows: TGTGCCAGCAGGCCACACGGGGTCTACGAGCAGTACTCC. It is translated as CASRPHGVYEQYS.

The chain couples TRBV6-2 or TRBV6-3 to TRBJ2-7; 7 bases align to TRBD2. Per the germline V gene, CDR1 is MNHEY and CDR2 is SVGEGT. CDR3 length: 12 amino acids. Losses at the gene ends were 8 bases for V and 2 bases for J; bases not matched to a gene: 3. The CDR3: CASGRAPYEQYF. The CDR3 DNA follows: TGTGCCAGCGGGAGGGCCCCCTACGAGCAGTACTTC.

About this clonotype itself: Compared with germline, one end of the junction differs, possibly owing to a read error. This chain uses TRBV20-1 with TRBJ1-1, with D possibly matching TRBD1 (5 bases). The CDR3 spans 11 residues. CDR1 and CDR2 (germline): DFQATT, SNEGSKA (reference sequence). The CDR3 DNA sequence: TGCAGTACCCCCAGATGGGGGAATGCTTTATTT. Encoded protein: CSTPRWGNALF.

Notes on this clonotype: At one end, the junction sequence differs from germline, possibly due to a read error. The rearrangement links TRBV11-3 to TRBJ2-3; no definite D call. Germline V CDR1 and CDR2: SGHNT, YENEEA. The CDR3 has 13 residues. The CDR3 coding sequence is TGTGGCAGCAGCTTAATCCCCTTAGATACGCAGTATTTT. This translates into CGSSLIPLDTQYF.

The CDR3 loop is CASSSQERTRYLYGYTF. The DNA of the CDR3 is TGTGCCAGCAGCTCCCAGGAAAGGACAAGATACCTCTATGGCTACACCTTC. The rearrangement uses TRBV28 and TRBJ1-2, with TRBD1 as a possible D gene (5 bases). Germline lookup yields CDR1 MDHEN and CDR2 SYDVKM. This CDR3 is built from 17 residues. V dropped 6 bases and J dropped 4 bases, with 24 bases sitting between them.

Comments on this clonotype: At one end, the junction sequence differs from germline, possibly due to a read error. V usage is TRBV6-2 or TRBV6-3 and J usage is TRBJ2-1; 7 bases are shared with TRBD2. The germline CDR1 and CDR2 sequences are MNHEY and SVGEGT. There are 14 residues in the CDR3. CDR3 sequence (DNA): TGTGTCAGCACCTCGATGCGGGAGCGAAATGTGCAGTTCTTC. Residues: CVSTSMRERNVQFF.

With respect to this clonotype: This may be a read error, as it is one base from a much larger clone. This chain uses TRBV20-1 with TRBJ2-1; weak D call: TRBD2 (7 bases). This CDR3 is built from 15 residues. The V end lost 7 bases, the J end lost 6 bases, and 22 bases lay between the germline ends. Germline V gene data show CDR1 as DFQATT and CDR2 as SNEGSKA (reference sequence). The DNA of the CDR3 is TGCAGTGTTCCTCTAGGGGGGGGGGCTAGCAATGAGCAGTTCTTC. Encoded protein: CSVPLGGGASNEQFF.